The rows below give T cell receptor beta chains drawn from one sample of a study of blood T cell repertoires in COVID-19. Measured with immunoSEQ multiplex PCR; TCRdb has only the in-frame clones, and not every one. This sample has some 270,000 clones, with approximately 84% found just once. The sample comprised PBMCs or T cells enriched from blood (not recorded which). These receptors were taken from a woman between 50 and 59 years old who had been exposed to COVID-19. The conserved cysteine and the conserved F or W are not part of the CDR3 here. Each record gives: V gene, clone size, CDR3 protein. Clone size appears in some rows only: once, few, many, or a class for an expanded clone.

TRBV10-2,-,ATTDRGETYEQY
TRBV25-1,-,ASSEWARTEAF
TRBV7-9,-,ASSLGSGGAGNYGYT
TRBV7-9,-,ASTPGGVGTEAF
TRBV5-4,-,ASSFQGGEQY
TRBV13,-,ASSTVGGYEQY
TRBV5-5,-,ASSYQGDIQY
TRBV20-1,-,SAKRGYT
TRBV6-2/TRBV6-3,-,ASSRGSYEQY
TRBV4-3,-,ASSQEKGQGNSPLH
TRBV6-5,-,ASSYLDRSGGYT
TRBV28,-,ASSLVHLNTEAF
TRBV19,-,ASSVQGFRTEAF
TRBV7-8,few,ASTRTGKGEGSPLH
TRBV21-1,few,ASSKCRGQGNNSPLH
TRBV7-8,once,ASSLGADSPLH
TRBV6-1,-,ASSELGGVSSYEQY
TRBV11-2,few,ASSLGQGNTEAF
TRBV11-2,-,ASSFNRFGAVPPGIAQH
TRBV5-1,-,ASSLDTRDRVSAAQY
TRBV10-3,-,AISDPGQCNEQF
TRBV28,-,ASSLSRVNYGYT
TRBV4-3,-,ASSQLQGVSGANVLT
TRBV9,-,ASSVESHSYEQY
TRBV27,-,ASQNPNTEAF
TRBV6-5,-,ASSSHRGTF
TRBV5-1,-,ASSLYGTGDGTEAF
TRBV10-3,few,AIRGEATNEKLF
TRBV19,-,ASSPGQNHSNQPQH
TRBV5-4,-,ASRRGGPQVIYSVYGYT
TRBV5-1,-,ASSWTGTGNTIY
TRBV7-2,-,ASSLDGRSNQPQH
TRBV18,few,ASSPGGGYTEAF
TRBV27,-,ASSLSMAKPQH
TRBV29-1,-,SVEQTDNYGYT
TRBV19,few,ASSYQGGPLAEAF
TRBV19,-,AGGTGGPQSSYEQY
TRBV3-1/TRBV3-2,-,ASSAQGTGFNEQF
TRBV18,-,ASSPPKLSPTGEQF
TRBV18,-,ASSPQKAGGNADTQY
TRBV18,-,ASSPGPTSSAF
TRBV27,-,ASSPGQHKKETQY
TRBV11-2,-,ASSPGQGVEKLF
TRBV6-5,-,ASSRTVYSNQPQH
TRBV30,-,AYRTTGLDGYT
TRBV7-9,-,ASSEQGGNTEAF
TRBV10-3,-,ATKRETDSYEQY
TRBV4-3,-,ASSQDRTGLQPQH
TRBV6-6,-,ASSLTPDRAPNYGYT
TRBV5-6,-,ASSLGQHNSPLH
TRBV5-4,once,ASSPQPGTGGGEKLF
TRBV5-4,-,ASSPRQGTGELF
TRBV5-6,-,ASSLIGTGSDEQY
TRBV10-2,-,ASSETSGGANTGELF